The 24 T cell receptor beta chains below were found in one sample sequenced in a study of beta chain features in type 1 diabetes. Expressed TCRB transcripts were sequenced, since all the RNA that had been isolated was reverse transcribed. Sequencing used immunoSEQ multiplex PCR; TCRdb keeps in-frame clones, though not all of them. The data contain 300,000 to 350,000 clones, 6.5% to 10% of them seen just once; the ten biggest clones take up less than 0.5%. The specimen sequenced was central memory CD4+ T cells from blood. These receptors originate from a woman between 18 and 30 years old in good health.

In its sample, this clone was seen many times. The chain uses TRBV5-6 and TRBJ2-1; D ambiguous. The V gene lost 4 bases and the J gene lost 0 bases, with 11 bases spanning the gap. The germline CDR1 and CDR2 sequences are SGHDT and YYEEEE. The CDR3 runs 15 residues. CDR3 coding DNA: TGTGCCAGCAGCCCGGACGTCAGCTCCTACAATGAGCAGTTCTTC. Translating gives CASSPDVSSYNEQFF.

This clone came up a few times. The chain uses TRBV7-9 and TRBJ1-4; no reliable D call. This CDR3 has 14 residues. Germline V CDR1 and CDR2: SEHNR, FQNEAQ (reference sequence). Between the trimmed V and J ends, which lost 5 bases and 8 bases, there was a span of 15 bases. The CDR3 DNA sequence: TGTGCCAGCAGCGGAGCTCAGCCCGGGGAAAAACTGTTTTTT. As protein: CASSGAQPGEKLFF.

The sample holds a few counts of this clone. The J gene is TRBJ2-7, the V gene TRBV23-1; possibly TRBD1 for D (6 bases). TRBV23-1 qualifies as an ORF whose function is uncertain. The V end lost 10 bases, the J end lost 2 bases, and 36 bases lay between the germline ends. The CDR3 has 20 amino acids. CDR3 in DNA: TGCGCCAACCTTGTCGAGGACAGCACGCTTTGCAAGCTTCTTCCCTACGAGCAGTACTTC. This codes for CANLVEDSTLCKLLPYEQYF.

A few counts support this clone. The gene calls are TRBV28 and TRBJ2-7; the match to TRBD2 covers 8 bases. Germline V lookup: CDR1 MDHEN, CDR2 SYDVKM. The CDR3 is 16 amino acids. After removal of 5 bases from V and 6 bases from J, the junction contained 15 bases not matched to a gene. The CDR3 sequence: CASSPLAGLGSAEQYF. The CDR3 DNA sequence: TGTGCCAGCAGTCCACTCGCGGGACTAGGTTCGGCCGAGCAGTACTTC.

The rearrangement links TRBV2 to TRBJ2-1; D possibly uses TRBD1 or TRBD2 (5 bases each). Between the trimmed V and J ends, which lost 4 bases and 10 bases, there was a span of 20 bases. This CDR3 is 15 amino acids long. The germline gives CDR1 SNHLY, CDR2 FYNNEI. The CDR3 DNA sequence: TGTGCCAGCAGTGCGCCCCGGGGCTATAGCTACGAGCAGTTCTTC. It codes for CASSAPRGYSYEQFF.

The V call is TRBV2, the J call TRBJ2-7; D might be TRBD1 (6 bases). V was clipped by 8 bases and J by 4 bases, with 12 bases between them. CDR3 length: 12 amino acids. Per germline, CDR1 SNHLY and CDR2 FYNNEI. CDR3 DNA: TGTGCCAGCGGGCGTAGGGGGTACGAGCAGTACTTC. Translated, it gives CASGRRGYEQYF.

V usage is TRBV14 and J usage is TRBJ1-1; D is uncertain. This CDR3 is 12 amino acids long. Germline-derived CDR1 and CDR2 are SGHDN and FVKESK. V was cut by 4 bases and J by 1 base, with 4 bases left in between. The CDR3 nucleotides read TGTGCCAGCAGCCTAGAGAACACTGAAGCTTTCTTT. As protein: CASSLENTEAFF.

This clone was seen only a few times. V and J are TRBV10-3 and TRBJ1-5, with D perhaps matching TRBD1 (6 bases). The V gene lost 10 bases and the J gene lost 5 bases, with 15 bases spanning the gap. This CDR3 comprises 13 residues. CDR1 is ENHRY and CDR2 is SYGVKD in the germline V gene. This CDR3 is CATAPGADQPQHF. CDR3 sequence (DNA): TGTGCCACCGCCCCGGGGGCCGATCAGCCCCAGCATTTT.

This clone showed up just a few times. The V and J genes are TRBV9 and TRBJ1-2; D is perhaps TRBD1 (5 bases). Germline V gene lookup returns CDR1 SGDLS and CDR2 YYNGEE. The V and J ends lost 3 bases and 2 bases respectively, with 5 bases between them. The CDR3 spans 12 residues. CDR3 bases: TGTGCCAGCAGCGACAGGAACTATGGCTACACCTTC. It specifies CASSDRNYGYTF.

This clone has at least ten counts. The rearrangement links TRBV10-2 to TRBJ1-1, with TRBD1 as a possible D gene (6 bases). This CDR3 is built from 13 residues. From germline, CDR1 is WSHSY and CDR2 SAAADI. Trimming took off 5 bases at V and 0 bases at J, with 7 bases between the two ends. CDR3 in amino acids: CASSRTVNTEAFF. The CDR3 coding sequence is TGCGCCAGCAGTAGGACAGTGAACACTGAAGCTTTCTTT.

This clone was counted many times. The CDR3 DNA reads TGTGCCAGCAGTTCAGAGCGCCCTGAAGCTTTCTTT. This translates into CASSSERPEAFF. The chain combines TRBV28 with TRBJ1-1; D ambiguous. Trimming took off 4 bases at V and 6 bases at J, with 9 bases between the two ends. The length of the CDR3 is 12 residues. The germline V gene encodes CDR1 MDHEN and CDR2 SYDVKM. The full variable domain, completed using reference TRBV28 and TRBJ1-1, is DVKVTQSSRYLVKRTGEKVFLECVQDMDHENMFWYRQDPGLGLRLIYFSYDVKMKEKGDIPEGYSVSREKKERFSLILESASTNQTSMYLCASSSERPEAFFGQGTRLTVV.

In its sample, this clone was seen a few times. This chain links TRBV19 with TRBJ2-2; D possibly corresponds to TRBD1 (8 bases). The CDR3 is 19 amino acids. Looked up from germline, CDR1 is LNHDA and CDR2 is SQIVND (reference sequence). Between the trimmed V and J ends, which lost 4 bases and 1 base, there was a span of 22 bases. CDR3: CASSTQRTGRELNTGELFF. The CDR3 DNA follows: TGTGCCAGTAGTACTCAACGGACAGGGAGGGAATTGAACACCGGGGAGCTGTTTTTT. Using reference TRBV19 and TRBJ2-2 for the parts outside the CDR3, the full variable domain is DGGITQSPKYLFRKEGQNVTLSCEQNLNHDAMYWYRQDPGQGLRLIYYSQIVNDFQKGDIAEGYSVSREKKESFPLTVTSAQKNPTAFYLCASSTQRTGRELNTGELFFGEGSRLTVL.

The chain is built from TRBV15 and TRBJ1-2; the D is unclear. V was pared by 0 bases and J by 4 bases, with 15 bases between. Germline V gives CDR1 LNHNV, CDR2 YYDKDF (reference sequence). The CDR3 consists of 16 residues. Here the CDR3 reads CATSRDPGAWGYGYTF. CDR3 in DNA: TGTGCCACCAGCAGAGATCCGGGAGCATGGGGCTATGGCTACACCTTC.

This rearrangement joins TRBV18 to TRBJ1-1, with no clear D. Deletions cut 2 bases from V and 3 bases from J, with 7 bases between. CDR1 KGHSH and CDR2 LQKENI come from the germline V gene. This CDR3 contains 13 residues. The CDR3 region has the DNA TGTGCCAGCTCACCAAACCATTACACTGAAGCTTTCTTT. Translating gives CASSPNHYTEAFF. The variable domain in full, completed from reference TRBV18 and TRBJ1-1, reads NAGVMQNPRHLVRRRGQEARLRCSPMKGHSHVYWYRQLPEEGLKFMVYLQKENIIDESGMPKERFSAEFPKEGPSILRIQQVVRGDSAAYFCASSPNHYTEAFFGQGTRLTVV.

This clone occurred many times. The V gene is TRBV7-2, the J gene TRBJ1-1, with TRBD1 matching 8 bases. This CDR3 is 14 amino acids long. V gave up 2 bases and J gave up 7 bases; unmatched junction bases: 6. Germline V gene data show CDR1 as SGHTA and CDR2 as FQGNSA. CDR3 DNA sequence: TGTGCCAGCAGCTTATGTCGACAGGGGTGTGAAGCTTTCTTT. This codes for CASSLCRQGCEAFF.

This clone was observed a handful of times. The genes are TRBV7-9 and TRBJ2-3; either TRBD1 or TRBD2 may supply D (5 bases each). Germline CDR1 SEHNR, CDR2 FQNEAQ (reference sequence). The V end lost 6 bases, the J end lost 4 bases, and 17 bases lay between the germline ends. This CDR3 comprises 15 residues. CDR3: CASRGVGGGSDTQYF. In DNA, the CDR3 is TGTGCCAGCAGGGGGGTCGGTGGCGGGTCAGATACGCAGTATTTT.

V is TRBV6-5 and J is TRBJ2-1; D may be TRBD1 or TRBD2 (5 bases each). The CDR3 is 13 residues long. Between the trimmed V and J ends, which lost 6 bases and 9 bases, there was a span of 15 bases. Germline loops: CDR1 MNHEY, CDR2 SVGAGI. The CDR3 reads CASSRTRGGEQFF. The CDR3 DNA is TGTGCCAGCAGCCGGACACGGGGTGGTGAGCAGTTCTTC.

Concerning this clone: At the DNA level, this CDR3 is encoded by other sequences in the same sample as well. The chain has TRBV4-3 and TRBJ1-1; D might be TRBD1 (5 bases). The CDR3 sequence is 13 residues long. CDR1 is LGHNA and CDR2 is YSLEER in the germline V gene. Trimming cost V 0 bases and J 3 bases, with 5 bases left between them. As DNA, the CDR3 is TGCGCCAGCAGCCAAGACAGGGACACTGAAGCTTTCTTT. Translated: CASSQDRDTEAFF.

The chain couples TRBV28 to TRBJ2-3; D not resolved. The CDR3 consists of 12 residues. With 5 bases removed from V and 2 bases from J, the gap between germline ends came to 5 bases. The germline V gene encodes CDR1 MDHEN and CDR2 SYDVKM. The CDR3 sequence: CASSNPTDTQYF. CDR3 DNA: TGTGCCAGCAGTAACCCCACAGATACGCAGTATTTT.

This clone was seen a handful of times. V gene TRBV27 combines with J gene TRBJ1-4; D remains ambiguous. The CDR3 is made up of 19 amino acids. The V end lost 8 bases, the J end lost 2 bases, and 27 bases lay between the germline ends. Germline V gene data show CDR1 as MNHEY and CDR2 as SMNVEV (reference sequence). The CDR3 sequence is CASSPRAARGVRTNEKLFF. In DNA, the CDR3 is TGTGCCAGCTCCCCCCGGGCGGCCCGGGGTGTCAGGACTAATGAAAAACTGTTTTTT.

The V call is TRBV10-3, the J call TRBJ2-5, with 8 bases identical to TRBD2. The V segment lost 3 bases and the J segment 4 bases; nucleotides outside the gene matches: 7. The CDR3 length is 15 residues. Germline lookup yields CDR1 ENHRY and CDR2 SYGVKD. The CDR3 DNA follows: TGTGCCATCAGTGAAAGCGGGAGAGATACAGAGACCCAGTACTTC. Translating gives CAISESGRDTETQYF.

This clone was detected only a few times. The V gene is TRBV28, the J gene TRBJ1-5, with D unresolved. Germline loops: CDR1 MDHEN, CDR2 SYDVKM. V was shortened by 5 bases and J by 2 bases, with 10 bases between the two germline ends. The CDR3 covers 14 residues. For the CDR3, the DNA is TGTGCCAGCAGTCTGTCGATCGGCAATCAGCCCCAGCATTTT. Residues: CASSLSIGNQPQHF.

For the CDR3, the DNA is TGTGCCAGCAGCTTAGAAGGACGGGTAAACTACGAGCAGTACTTC. Residues: CASSLEGRVNYEQYF. The J gene is TRBJ2-7, the V gene TRBV7-2; D is unresolved. Germline lookup yields CDR1 SGHTA and CDR2 FQGNSA. V was trimmed by 1 base and J by 3 bases, leaving 13 bases between them. The CDR3 has 15 residues. Full variable domain (missing parts from reference TRBV7-2 and TRBJ2-7): GAGVSQSPSNKVTEKGKDVELRCDPISGHTALYWYRQSLGQGLEFLIYFQGNSAPDKSGLPSDRFSAERTGGSVSTLTIQRTQQEDSAVYLCASSLEGRVNYEQYFGPGTRLTVT.

This clone showed up just a few times. A far larger clone is just one base off, so this is likely a read error. The genes are TRBV11-2 and TRBJ2-3, with TRBD2 identical over 12 bases. Germline CDR1 is SGHAT and CDR2 is FQNNGV. CDR3 length equals 14 residues. J gave up 5 bases and V 4 bases, and 1 base lay outside the gene matches. This CDR3 reads CASSSGLAGDTQYF. CDR3 bases: TGTGCCAGCAGCTCGGGACTAGCGGGAGATACGCAGTATTTT. The complete variable domain, with remaining parts taken from reference TRBV11-2 and TRBJ2-3, reads EAGVAQSPRYKIIEKRQSVAFWCNPISGHATLYWYQQILGQGPKLLIQFQNNGVVDDSQLPKDRFSAERLKGVDSTLKIQPAKLEDSAVYLCASSSGLAGDTQYFGPGTRLTVL.